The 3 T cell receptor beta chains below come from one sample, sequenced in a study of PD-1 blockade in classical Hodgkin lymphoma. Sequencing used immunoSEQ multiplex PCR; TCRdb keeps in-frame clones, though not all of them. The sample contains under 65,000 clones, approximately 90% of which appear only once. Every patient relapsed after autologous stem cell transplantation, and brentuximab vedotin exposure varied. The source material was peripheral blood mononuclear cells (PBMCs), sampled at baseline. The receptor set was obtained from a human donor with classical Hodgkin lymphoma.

The CDR3 nucleotides read TGTGCCAGCAGCTTGCGTCTAGCGGAAGAGACCCAGTACTTC. This sequence encodes CASSLRLAEETQYF. The genes are TRBV7-9 and TRBJ2-5; 7 bases map to TRBD2. The germline gives CDR1 SEHNR, CDR2 FQNEAQ (reference sequence). This CDR3 spans 14 amino acids. The J segment lost 3 bases and the V segment lost 3 bases, leaving 4 bases of the junction unmatched.

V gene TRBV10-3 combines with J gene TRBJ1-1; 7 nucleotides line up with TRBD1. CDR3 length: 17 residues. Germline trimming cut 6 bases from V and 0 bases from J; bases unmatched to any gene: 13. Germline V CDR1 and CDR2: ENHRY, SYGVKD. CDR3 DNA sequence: TGTGCCATCAGGGTTGACAGGGCGGCCAGTATGAACACTGAAGCTTTCTTT. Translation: CAIRVDRAASMNTEAFF.

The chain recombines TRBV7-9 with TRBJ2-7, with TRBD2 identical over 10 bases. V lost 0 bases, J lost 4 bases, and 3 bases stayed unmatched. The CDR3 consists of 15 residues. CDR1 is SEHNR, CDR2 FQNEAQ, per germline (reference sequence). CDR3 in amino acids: CASSLAASGGYEQYF. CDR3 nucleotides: TGTGCCAGCAGCTTAGCGGCTAGCGGGGGATACGAGCAGTACTTC.